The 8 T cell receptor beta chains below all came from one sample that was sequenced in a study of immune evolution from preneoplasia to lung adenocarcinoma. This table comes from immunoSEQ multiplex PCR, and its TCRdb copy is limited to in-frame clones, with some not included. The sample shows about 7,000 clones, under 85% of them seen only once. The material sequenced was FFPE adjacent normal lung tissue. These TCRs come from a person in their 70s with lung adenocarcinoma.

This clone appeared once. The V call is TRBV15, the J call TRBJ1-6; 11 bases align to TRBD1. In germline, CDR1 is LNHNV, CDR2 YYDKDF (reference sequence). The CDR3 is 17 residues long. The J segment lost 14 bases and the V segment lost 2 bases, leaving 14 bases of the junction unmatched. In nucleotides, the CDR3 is TGTGCCACCAGCAGAATATACCCGGGACAGGGGGGTGGTACCCTCCACTTT. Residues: CATSRIYPGQGGGTLHF.

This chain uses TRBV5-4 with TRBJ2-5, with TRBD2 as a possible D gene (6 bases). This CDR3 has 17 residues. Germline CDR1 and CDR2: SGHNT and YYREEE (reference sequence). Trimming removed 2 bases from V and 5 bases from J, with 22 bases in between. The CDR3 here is CASSFVVDSGNRETQYF. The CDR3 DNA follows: TGTGCCAGCAGCTTCGTCGTGGATAGCGGAAATAGGGAGACCCAGTACTTC.

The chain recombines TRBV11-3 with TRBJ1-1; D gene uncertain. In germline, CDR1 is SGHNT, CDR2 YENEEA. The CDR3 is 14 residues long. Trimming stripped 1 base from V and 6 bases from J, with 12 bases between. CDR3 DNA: TGTGCCAGCAGCTTAGCCCCAGGTCGCCCTGAAGCTTTCTTT. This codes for CASSLAPGRPEAFF. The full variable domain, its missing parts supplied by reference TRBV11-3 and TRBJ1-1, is EAGVVQSPRYKIIEKKQPVAFWCNPISGHNTLYWYLQNLGQGPELLIRYENEEAVDDSQLPKDRFSAERLKGVDSTLKIQPAELGDSAVYLCASSLAPGRPEAFFGQGTRLTVV.

The CDR3 DNA is TGTGCCAGCAGTCCCCCCTTGGGGGTGGTCGGGGCCAACGTCCTGACTTTC. It codes for CASSPPLGVVGANVLTF. The chain joins TRBV28 to TRBJ2-6, with D perhaps being TRBD1 or TRBD2 (5 bases each). This CDR3 is built from 17 residues. The ends were cut back, 5 bases at V and 4 bases at J, with 18 bases in the middle. The germline gives CDR1 MDHEN, CDR2 SYDVKM. Using reference TRBV28 and TRBJ2-6 for the parts outside the CDR3, the full variable domain is DVKVTQSSRYLVKRTGEKVFLECVQDMDHENMFWYRQDPGLGLRLIYFSYDVKMKEKGDIPEGYSVSREKKERFSLILESASTNQTSMYLCASSPPLGVVGANVLTFGAGSRLTVL.

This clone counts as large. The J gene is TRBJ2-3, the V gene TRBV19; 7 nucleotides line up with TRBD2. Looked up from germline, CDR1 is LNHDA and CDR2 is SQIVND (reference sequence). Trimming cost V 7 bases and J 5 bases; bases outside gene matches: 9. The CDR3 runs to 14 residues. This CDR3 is CASISQIAGDTQYF. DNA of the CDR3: TGTGCCAGTATATCGCAGATAGCGGGAGATACGCAGTATTTT.

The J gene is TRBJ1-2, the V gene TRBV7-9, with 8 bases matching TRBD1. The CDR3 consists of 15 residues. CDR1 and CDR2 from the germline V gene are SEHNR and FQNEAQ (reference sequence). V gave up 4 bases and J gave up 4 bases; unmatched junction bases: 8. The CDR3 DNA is TGTGCCAGCAGCTACCAACAGGGGGGAGCCTATGGCTACACCTTC. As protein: CASSYQQGGAYGYTF.

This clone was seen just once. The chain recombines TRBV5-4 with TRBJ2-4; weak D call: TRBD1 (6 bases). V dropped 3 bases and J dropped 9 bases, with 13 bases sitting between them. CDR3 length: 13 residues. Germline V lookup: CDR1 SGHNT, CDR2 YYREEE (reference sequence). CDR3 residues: CASSSGVSGIQYF. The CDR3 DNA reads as TGTGCCAGCAGCTCAGGGGTGAGTGGCATTCAGTACTTC.

The CDR3 nucleotides are TGTGCCAGCAGTTTTCGTGAAGCTTTCTTT. It codes for CASSFREAFF. The chain recombines TRBV28 with TRBJ1-1; D gene uncertain. Germline V gene sequence: CDR1 MDHEN, CDR2 SYDVKM. This CDR3 comprises 10 residues. The V end was cut by 3 bases, the J end by 7 bases, with 3 bases between.